Each of the 22 T cell receptor beta chains below was sequenced from the same sample in a study of post-analysis software for immune sequencing data. Points from the study as a whole: About 5 TRBV segments, including TRBV5-6, TRBV5-1 and TRBV20-1, were more frequent in patients than controls.

The library was made from cDNA and included unique molecular identifiers. A single record per CDR3 protein comes from TCRdb applying MiXCR to the PCR reads. Of about 400,000 distinct CDR3 sequences listed, 30% to 45% are singletons. No antigens are known for them. The sequenced sample consisted of blood. These receptors came from a girl aged 5-17 years with multiple sclerosis.

This clonotype was detected only a few times. The V gene is TRBV6-6, the J gene TRBJ2-5; possibly TRBD1 or TRBD2 for D (6 bases each). The CDR3 runs 15 residues. CDR1 and CDR2 from the germline V gene are MNHNY and SVGAGI (reference sequence). The ends were cut back, 7 bases at V and 2 bases at J, with 17 bases in the middle. The DNA for the CDR3 is TGTGCCAGCAATTTAGGGGGGTCGGGGCAAGAGACCCAGTACTTC. It encodes CASNLGGSGQETQYF.

The table lists this clonotype with a few counts. V is TRBV9 and J is TRBJ1-6, with D tentatively TRBD1 (6 bases). Germline V CDR1 and CDR2: SGDLS, YYNGEE. This CDR3 contains 17 residues. Trimming stripped 3 bases from V and 1 base from J, with 14 bases between. CDR3 nucleotide sequence: TGTGCCAGCAGCGGCACAGGGATAGGGTCCTATAATTCACCCCTCCACTTT. Protein product: CASSGTGIGSYNSPLHF.

This clonotype was seen a few times. The chain joins TRBV19 to TRBJ2-1, with no clear D. The CDR3 totals 13 residues. Between the trimmed V and J ends, which lost 6 bases and 9 bases, there was a span of 15 bases. From germline, CDR1 is LNHDA and CDR2 SQIVND (reference sequence). CDR3 DNA sequence: TGTGCCAGTAGGGCCCTCCTGGGTGGTGAGCAGTTCTTC. It yields the protein CASRALLGGEQFF.

The genes are TRBV12-3 or TRBV12-4 and TRBJ1-1; D unclear. V lost 8 bases and J 1 base, leaving 11 bases between the germline ends. This CDR3 contains 13 residues. CDR3 sequence: CASRLNKNTEAFF. The CDR3 DNA is TGTGCCAGCCGACTAAATAAGAACACTGAAGCTTTCTTT.

The chain recombines TRBV6-1 with TRBJ1-5, with 9 bases aligning to TRBD1. The germline CDR1 and CDR2 sequences are MNHNS and SASEGT. The CDR3 is 15 residues long. V lost 7 bases, J lost 5 bases, and 9 bases stayed unmatched. The DNA for the CDR3 is TGTGCCAGCACCGGGCTGACAGGGGGTGATCAGCCCCAGCATTTT. It is translated as CASTGLTGGDQPQHF.

The chain is built from TRBV20-1 and TRBJ2-3; 11 nucleotides agree with TRBD2. From germline, CDR1 is DFQATT and CDR2 SNEGSKA (reference sequence). CDR3 length: 15 residues. V was clipped by 2 bases and J by 4 bases; unmatched bases: 5. CDR3 nucleotide sequence: TGCAGTGCTAGACTAGCGGGGGGCAGGGCAGATACGCAGTATTTT. Encoded protein: CSARLAGGRADTQYF.

The chain links TRBV12-3 or TRBV12-4 to TRBJ1-3; 7 bases align to TRBD1. CDR3 length: 15 amino acids. Trimming cost V 6 bases and J 2 bases; bases outside gene matches: 7. The CDR3 spells CASSPTGSTGNTIYF. DNA for the CDR3: TGTGCCAGCAGCCCGACAGGGTCAACTGGAAACACCATATATTTT.

This clonotype was detected only once. The chain employs TRBV7-2 and TRBJ2-7, with 7 nucleotides matching TRBD1. Trimming removed 5 bases from V and 2 bases from J; junction bases left unmatched: 9. The CDR3 has 15 amino acids. Germline CDR1 reads SGHTA; CDR2 reads FQGNSA. As DNA, the CDR3 is TGTGCCAGCAGCCCTAGGGGGACAGATACCTACGAGCAGTACTTC. It is translated as CASSPRGTDTYEQYF.

The chain is built from TRBV5-6 and TRBJ1-2, with TRBD1 matching over 7 bases. CDR1 SGHDT and CDR2 YYEEEE come from the germline V gene. CDR3 length: 14 amino acids. Trimming took 2 bases from V and 5 from J; bases not matched to a gene: 6. CDR3 loop: CASSFSGTAYGYTF. The CDR3 DNA reads as TGTGCCAGCAGCTTTTCCGGGACAGCGTATGGCTACACCTTC.

This clonotype occurred a few times. The chain is built from TRBV11-2 and TRBJ2-5, with 10 bases lining up with TRBD2. Trimming cost V 0 bases and J 2 bases; bases outside gene matches: 3. There are 16 residues in the CDR3. Germline lookup yields CDR1 SGHAT and CDR2 FQNNGV. The CDR3 is CASSLDRLAGQETQYF. CDR3 nucleotides: TGTGCCAGCAGCTTAGACAGACTAGCGGGTCAAGAGACCCAGTACTTC.

The rearrangement joins TRBV5-1 to TRBJ1-4, with 10 bases lining up with TRBD1. Trimming took 4 bases from V and 3 from J; bases not matched to a gene: 9. The CDR3 loop spans 17 amino acids. CDR1 and CDR2 (germline): SGHRS, YFSETQ. CDR3 in amino acids: CASSLGTGDGANEKLFF. In DNA, the CDR3 is TGCGCCAGCAGCCTCGGGACAGGGGATGGAGCTAATGAAAAACTGTTTTTT. Full variable domain (outside the CDR3, taken from reference TRBV5-1 and TRBJ1-4): KAGVTQTPRYLIKTRGQQVTLSCSPISGHRSVSWYQQTPGQGLQFLFEYFSETQRNKGNFPGRFSGRQFSNSRSEMNVSTLELGDSALYLCASSLGTGDGANEKLFFGSGTQLSVL.

This clonotype was seen a handful of times. The chain combines TRBV5-4 with TRBJ2-5; TRBD2 matches at 8 bases. In germline, CDR1 is SGHNT, CDR2 YYREEE (reference sequence). The CDR3 is 15 residues long. Germline trimming cut 4 bases from V and 1 base from J; bases unmatched to any gene: 6. In DNA, the CDR3 is TGTGCCAGCAGCCCAACGGGGGGGTTCCAAGAGACCCAGTACTTC. The encoded protein is CASSPTGGFQETQYF. The full variable domain, with the rest looked up from reference TRBV5-4 and TRBJ2-5, is ETGVTQSPTHLIKTRGQQVTLRCSSQSGHNTVSWYQQALGQGPQFIFQYYREEENGRGNFPPRFSGLQFPNYSSELNVNALELDDSALYLCASSPTGGFQETQYFGPGTRLLVL.

The V call is TRBV7-2, the J call TRBJ2-1, with D unresolved. Trimming pared 2 bases from V and 10 bases from J, leaving 12 bases between. This CDR3 region has 13 residues. Germline assignment: CDR1 SGHTA and CDR2 FQGNSA. The CDR3: CASSLIPVVEQFF. The CDR3 DNA sequence: TGTGCCAGCAGCTTAATCCCTGTCGTGGAGCAGTTCTTC.

This sequence joins TRBV5-6 and TRBJ2-7, with no clear D. V gave up 5 bases and J gave up 1 base, with 13 bases separating them. The CDR3 has 14 amino acids. Germline loops: CDR1 SGHDT, CDR2 YYEEEE. The CDR3 protein is CASRRVGQSYEQYF. CDR3 nucleotide sequence: TGTGCCAGCAGGCGCGTGGGCCAATCCTACGAGCAGTACTTC.

This rearrangement joins TRBV30 to TRBJ1-1; D perhaps matches TRBD1 (5 bases). Trimming removed 3 bases at V and 11 bases at J, with 13 bases between. Germline CDR1 reads GTSNPN; CDR2 reads SVGIG (reference sequence). The CDR3 is 11 amino acids. The CDR3 sequence is CAWSRTGPAFF. The DNA of the CDR3 is TGTGCCTGGAGCCGAACAGGTCCCGCTTTCTTT.

This clonotype was counted only a few times. The rearrangement uses TRBV10-1 and TRBJ2-1; TRBD2 matches at 12 bases. The germline CDR1 and CDR2 sequences are WNHNN and SYGVQD (reference sequence). V lost 11 bases to trimming and J lost 4 bases; unmatched junction nucleotides: 9. The length of the CDR3 is 15 residues. The CDR3 region has the DNA TGCGCCTCCCAAATGGGGACTAGCGGGTACAATGAGCAGTTCTTC. The encoded protein is CASQMGTSGYNEQFF.

The chain carries TRBV27 and TRBJ2-5; tentative D call: TRBD2 (5 bases). Trimming stripped 5 bases from V and 7 bases from J, with 20 bases between. Germline CDR1 MNHEY, CDR2 SMNVEV (reference sequence). CDR3 length: 15 residues. In nucleotides, the CDR3 is TGTGCCAGCAGTGATTGGTCGGGGTACATAACGACCCAGTACTTC. Translating it yields CASSDWSGYITTQYF.

Only a few counts were recorded for this clonotype. The J gene is TRBJ1-2, the V gene TRBV6-6; D not certain. This CDR3 spans 13 amino acids. The germline V gene encodes CDR1 MNHNY and CDR2 SVGAGI (reference sequence). Between the trimmed V and J ends, which lost 6 bases and 2 bases, there was a span of 10 bases. The DNA for the CDR3 is TGTGCCAGCAGGCCTACAACGAACTATGGCTACACCTTC. Protein: CASRPTTNYGYTF.

J is TRBJ2-5 and V is TRBV5-1; 9 positions match TRBD1. This CDR3 is 16 amino acids long. Trimming cost V 4 bases and J 5 bases; bases outside gene matches: 12. Germline-derived CDR1 and CDR2 are SGHRS and YFSETQ. CDR3: CASSPGQGGIVETQYF. CDR3 coding DNA: TGCGCCAGCAGCCCGGGACAGGGAGGGATTGTGGAGACCCAGTACTTC.

There are a few counts of this clonotype. The chain joins TRBV5-1 to TRBJ1-2, with a possible D match to TRBD1 (5 bases). Germline CDR1 is SGHRS and CDR2 is YFSETQ. The CDR3 is 13 residues long. Trimming pared 4 bases from V and 7 bases from J, leaving 14 bases between. In DNA form, the CDR3 reads TGCGCCAGCAGCCCCTTTCGGCAGGGTGGCTACACCTTC. It is translated as CASSPFRQGGYTF.

The chain is built from TRBV2 and TRBJ2-3; the match to TRBD2 covers 10 bases. The junction had 9 bases not matched to a gene; V was cut back by 7 bases and J by 5 bases. Germline CDR1 and CDR2: SNHLY and FYNNEI. The CDR3 is 15 amino acids. This CDR3 reads CASKDPSGGKDTQYF. Written as DNA, the CDR3 is TGTGCCAGCAAGGATCCTAGCGGGGGCAAAGATACGCAGTATTTT.

This sequence joins TRBV20-1 and TRBJ2-7; TRBD1 agrees at 11 bases. V was pared by 3 bases and J by 3 bases, with 1 base of the junction left unmatched. The CDR3 covers 13 residues. Per the germline V gene, CDR1 is DFQATT and CDR2 is SNEGSKA (reference sequence). Here the CDR3 DNA reads TGCAGTGCTAGGGGGACAGGGGGCTACGAGCAGTACTTC. Its protein is CSARGTGGYEQYF.